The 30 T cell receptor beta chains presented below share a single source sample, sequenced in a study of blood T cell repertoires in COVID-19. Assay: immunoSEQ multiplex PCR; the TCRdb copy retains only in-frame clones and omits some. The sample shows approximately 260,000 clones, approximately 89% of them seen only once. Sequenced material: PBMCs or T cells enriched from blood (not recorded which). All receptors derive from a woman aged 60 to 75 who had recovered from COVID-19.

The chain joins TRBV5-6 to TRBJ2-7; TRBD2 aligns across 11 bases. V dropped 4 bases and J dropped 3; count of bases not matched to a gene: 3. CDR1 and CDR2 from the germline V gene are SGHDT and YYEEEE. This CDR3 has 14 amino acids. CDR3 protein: CASSTGLAVYEQYF. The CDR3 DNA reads TGTGCCAGCAGCACGGGACTAGCGGTCTACGAGCAGTACTTC.

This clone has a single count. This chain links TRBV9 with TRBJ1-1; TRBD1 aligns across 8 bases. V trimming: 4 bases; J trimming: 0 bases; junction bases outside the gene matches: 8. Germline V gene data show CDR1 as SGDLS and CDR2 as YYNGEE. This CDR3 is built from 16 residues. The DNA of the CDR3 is TGTGCCAGCAGCACCCGGACAGGGTTAATGAACACTGAAGCTTTCTTT. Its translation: CASSTRTGLMNTEAFF. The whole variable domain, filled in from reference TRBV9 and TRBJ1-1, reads DSGVTQTPKHLITATGQRVTLRCSPRSGDLSVYWYQQSLDQGLQFLIQYYNGEERAKGNILERFSAQQFPDLHSELNLSSLELGDSALYFCASSTRTGLMNTEAFFGQGTRLTVV.

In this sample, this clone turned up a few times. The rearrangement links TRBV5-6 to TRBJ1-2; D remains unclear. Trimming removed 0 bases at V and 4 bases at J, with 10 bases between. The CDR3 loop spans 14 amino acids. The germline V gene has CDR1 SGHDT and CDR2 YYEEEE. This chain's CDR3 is CASSLVGAPYGYTF. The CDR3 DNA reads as TGTGCCAGCAGCTTGGTGGGAGCTCCCTATGGCTACACCTTC.

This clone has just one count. CDR3 loop: CATSGREAGNQPQHF. CDR3 in DNA: TGTGCCACCAGCGGAAGAGAGGCGGGAAATCAGCCCCAGCATTTT. The chain carries TRBV15 and TRBJ1-5; D call uncertain. V lost 5 bases and J lost 4, with 15 bases in between. CDR3 size: 15 residues. Germline loops: CDR1 LNHNV, CDR2 YYDKDF (reference sequence).

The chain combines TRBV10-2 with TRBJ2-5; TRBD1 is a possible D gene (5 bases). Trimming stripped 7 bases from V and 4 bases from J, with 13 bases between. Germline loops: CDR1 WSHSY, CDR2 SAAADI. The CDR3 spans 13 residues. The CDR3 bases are TGCGCCAGCACGGCCAGGGCTGGAGAGACCCAGTACTTC. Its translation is CASTARAGETQYF.

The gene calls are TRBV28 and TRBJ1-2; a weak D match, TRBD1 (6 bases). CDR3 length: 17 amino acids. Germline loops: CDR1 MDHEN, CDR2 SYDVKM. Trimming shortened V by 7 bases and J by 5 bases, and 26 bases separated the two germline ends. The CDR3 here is CASTTTQHKTGRYGYTF. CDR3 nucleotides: TGTGCCAGCACCACAACCCAACATAAGACAGGCAGATATGGCTACACCTTC.

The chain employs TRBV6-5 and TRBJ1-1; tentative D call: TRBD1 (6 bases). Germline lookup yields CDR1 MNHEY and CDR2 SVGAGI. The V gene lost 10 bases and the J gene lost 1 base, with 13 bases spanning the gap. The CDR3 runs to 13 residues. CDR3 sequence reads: CATNQGPNTEAFF. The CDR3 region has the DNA TGTGCCACAAACCAGGGGCCGAACACTGAAGCTTTCTTT.

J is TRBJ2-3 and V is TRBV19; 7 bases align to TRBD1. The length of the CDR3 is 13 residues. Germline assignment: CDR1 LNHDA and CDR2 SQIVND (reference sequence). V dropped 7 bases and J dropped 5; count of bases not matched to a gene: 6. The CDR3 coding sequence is TGTGCCAGTAAGGGCAGGGGGTTAGATACGCAGTATTTT. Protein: CASKGRGLDTQYF.

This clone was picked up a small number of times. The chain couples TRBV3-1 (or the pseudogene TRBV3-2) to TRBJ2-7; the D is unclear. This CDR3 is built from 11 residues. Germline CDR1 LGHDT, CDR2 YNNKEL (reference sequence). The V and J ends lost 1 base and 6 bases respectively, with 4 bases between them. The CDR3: CASSQVGEQYF. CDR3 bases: TGTGCCAGCAGCCAAGTCGGCGAGCAGTACTTC.

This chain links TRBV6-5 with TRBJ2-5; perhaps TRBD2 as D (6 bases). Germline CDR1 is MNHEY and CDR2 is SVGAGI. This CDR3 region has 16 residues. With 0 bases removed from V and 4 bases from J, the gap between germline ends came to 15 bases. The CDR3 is CASSYSISGVVETQYF. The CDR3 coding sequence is TGTGCCAGCAGTTACTCGATTAGCGGAGTGGTAGAGACCCAGTACTTC.

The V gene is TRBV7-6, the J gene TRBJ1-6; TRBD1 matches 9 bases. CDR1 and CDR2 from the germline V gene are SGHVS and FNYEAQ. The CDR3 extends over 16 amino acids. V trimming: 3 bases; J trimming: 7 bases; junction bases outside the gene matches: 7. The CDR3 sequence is CASSFSPGQGNSPLHF. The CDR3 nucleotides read TGTGCCAGCAGCTTTTCTCCGGGACAGGGAAATTCACCCCTCCACTTT.

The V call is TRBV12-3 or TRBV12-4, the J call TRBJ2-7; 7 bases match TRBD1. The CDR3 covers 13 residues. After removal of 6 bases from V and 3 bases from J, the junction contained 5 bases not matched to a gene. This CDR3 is CASRRDSHYEQYF. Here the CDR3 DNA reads TGTGCCAGCAGACGGGACAGCCACTACGAGCAGTACTTC.

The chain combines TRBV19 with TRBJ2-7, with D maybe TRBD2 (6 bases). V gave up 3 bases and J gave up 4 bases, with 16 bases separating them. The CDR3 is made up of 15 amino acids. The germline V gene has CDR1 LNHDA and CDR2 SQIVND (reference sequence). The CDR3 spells CASSIRASELYEQYF. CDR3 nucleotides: TGTGCCAGTAGTATCAGGGCTAGCGAACTATACGAGCAGTACTTC.

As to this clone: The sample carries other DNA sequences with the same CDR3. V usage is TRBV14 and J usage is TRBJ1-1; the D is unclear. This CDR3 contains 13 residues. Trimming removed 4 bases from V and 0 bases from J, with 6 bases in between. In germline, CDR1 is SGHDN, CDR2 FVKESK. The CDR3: CASSRGLNTEAFF. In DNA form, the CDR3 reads TGTGCCAGCAGCCGCGGGCTGAACACTGAAGCTTTCTTT.

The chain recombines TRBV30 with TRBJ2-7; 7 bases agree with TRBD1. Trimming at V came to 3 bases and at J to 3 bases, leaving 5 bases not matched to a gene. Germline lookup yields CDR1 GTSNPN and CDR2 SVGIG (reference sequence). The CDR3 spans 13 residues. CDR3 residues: CAWSRGQSYEQYF. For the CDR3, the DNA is TGTGCCTGGAGCAGGGGACAGAGCTACGAGCAGTACTTC.

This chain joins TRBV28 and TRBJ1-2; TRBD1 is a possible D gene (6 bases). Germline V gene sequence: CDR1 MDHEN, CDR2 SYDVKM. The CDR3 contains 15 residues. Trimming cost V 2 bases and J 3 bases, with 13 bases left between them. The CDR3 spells CASSLAGRGDYGYTF. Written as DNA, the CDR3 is TGTGCCAGCAGTTTAGCGGGCAGGGGTGACTATGGCTACACCTTC.

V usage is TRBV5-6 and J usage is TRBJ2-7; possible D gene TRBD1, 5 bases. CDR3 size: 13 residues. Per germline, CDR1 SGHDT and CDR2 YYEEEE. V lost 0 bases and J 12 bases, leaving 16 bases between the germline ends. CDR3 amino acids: CASSLGSEAGRYF. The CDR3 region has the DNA TGTGCCAGCAGCTTGGGTTCCGAGGCAGGGCGGTACTTC.

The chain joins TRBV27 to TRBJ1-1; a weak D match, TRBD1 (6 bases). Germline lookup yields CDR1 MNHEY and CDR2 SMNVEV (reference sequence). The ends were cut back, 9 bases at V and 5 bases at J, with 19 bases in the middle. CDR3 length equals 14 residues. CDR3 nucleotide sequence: TGTGCCAGTAGACGAGGGGGATCTGCGACTGAAGCTTTCTTT. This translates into CASRRGGSATEAFF.

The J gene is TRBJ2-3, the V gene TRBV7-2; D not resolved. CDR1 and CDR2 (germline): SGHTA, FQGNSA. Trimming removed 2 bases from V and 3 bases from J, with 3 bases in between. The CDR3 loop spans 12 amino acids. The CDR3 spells CASSLYTDTQYF. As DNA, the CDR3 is TGTGCCAGCAGCTTATATACAGATACGCAGTATTTT.

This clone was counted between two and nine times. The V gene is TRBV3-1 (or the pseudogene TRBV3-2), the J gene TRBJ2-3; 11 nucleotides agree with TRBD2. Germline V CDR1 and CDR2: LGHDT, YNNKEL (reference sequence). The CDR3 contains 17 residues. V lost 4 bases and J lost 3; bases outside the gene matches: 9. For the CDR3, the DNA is TGTGCCAGCAGCCCCGGGACTAGCGGCGTGCTGACAGATACGCAGTATTTT. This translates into CASSPGTSGVLTDTQYF.

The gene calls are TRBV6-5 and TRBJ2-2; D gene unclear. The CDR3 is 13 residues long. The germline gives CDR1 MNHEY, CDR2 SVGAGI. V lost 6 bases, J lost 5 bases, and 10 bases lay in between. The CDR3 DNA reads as TGTGCCAGCAGCGCAGGTTGGACCGGGGAGCTGTTTTTT. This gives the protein CASSAGWTGELFF.

CDR3 loop: CASSFWGDRVSGYTF. CDR3 DNA sequence: TGTGCCAGCAGTTTTTGGGGTGACAGGGTTAGCGGCTACACCTTC. The V gene is TRBV28, the J gene TRBJ1-2; 7 bases fit TRBD1. The V gene end was trimmed by 3 bases and the J gene end by 8 bases; junction bases not matched to a gene: 12. This CDR3 region has 15 residues. CDR1 and CDR2 from the germline V gene are MDHEN and SYDVKM.

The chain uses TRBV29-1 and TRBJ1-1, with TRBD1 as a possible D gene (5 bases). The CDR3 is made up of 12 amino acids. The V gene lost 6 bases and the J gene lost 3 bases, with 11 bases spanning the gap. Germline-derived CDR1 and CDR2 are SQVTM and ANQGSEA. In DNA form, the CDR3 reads TGCAGCGTGGCCGCAGGGTACACTGAAGCTTTCTTT. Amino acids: CSVAAGYTEAFF.

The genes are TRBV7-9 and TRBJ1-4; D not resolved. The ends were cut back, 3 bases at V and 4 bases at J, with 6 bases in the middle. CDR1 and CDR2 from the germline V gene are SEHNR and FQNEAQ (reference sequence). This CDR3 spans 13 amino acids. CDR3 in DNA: TGTGCCAGCAGCTTCCCCGGTAATGAAAAACTGTTTTTT. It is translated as CASSFPGNEKLFF.

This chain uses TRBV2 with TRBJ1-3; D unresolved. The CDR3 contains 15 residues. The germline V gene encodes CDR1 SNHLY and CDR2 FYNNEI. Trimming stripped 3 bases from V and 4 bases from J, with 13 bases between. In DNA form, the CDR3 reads TGTGCCAGCAGTGATCAGGTTTTAGCGGGAAACACCATATATTTT. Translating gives CASSDQVLAGNTIYF.

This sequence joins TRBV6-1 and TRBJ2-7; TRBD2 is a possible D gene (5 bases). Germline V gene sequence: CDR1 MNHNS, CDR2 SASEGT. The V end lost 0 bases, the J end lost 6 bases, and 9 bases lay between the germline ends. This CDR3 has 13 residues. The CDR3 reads CASSEALRGEQYF. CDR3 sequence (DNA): TGTGCCAGCAGTGAAGCGCTTCGGGGCGAGCAGTACTTC.

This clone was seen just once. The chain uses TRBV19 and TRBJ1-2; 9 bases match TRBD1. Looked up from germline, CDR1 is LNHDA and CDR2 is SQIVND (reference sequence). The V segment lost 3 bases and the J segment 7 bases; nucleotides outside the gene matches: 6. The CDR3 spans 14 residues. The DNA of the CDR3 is TGTGCCAGTAGTATGAGGGACAGGGTTGGTGGCTACACCTTC. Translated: CASSMRDRVGGYTF. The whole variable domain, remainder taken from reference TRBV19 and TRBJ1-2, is DGGITQSPKYLFRKEGQNVTLSCEQNLNHDAMYWYRQDPGQGLRLIYYSQIVNDFQKGDIAEGYSVSREKKESFPLTVTSAQKNPTAFYLCASSMRDRVGGYTFGSGTRLTVV.

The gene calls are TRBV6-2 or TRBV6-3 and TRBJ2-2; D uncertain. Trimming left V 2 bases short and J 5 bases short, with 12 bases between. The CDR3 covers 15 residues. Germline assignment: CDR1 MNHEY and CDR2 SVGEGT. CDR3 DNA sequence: TGTGCCAGCAGTTACCCATCTGGTCGGACCGGGGAGCTGTTTTTT. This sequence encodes CASSYPSGRTGELFF.

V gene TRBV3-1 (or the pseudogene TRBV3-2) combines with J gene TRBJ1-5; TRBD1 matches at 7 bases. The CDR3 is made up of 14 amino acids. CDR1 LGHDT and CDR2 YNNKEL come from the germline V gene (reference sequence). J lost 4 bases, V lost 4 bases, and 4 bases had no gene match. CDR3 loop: CASSLGTANQPQHF. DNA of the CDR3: TGTGCCAGCAGCCTGGGGACAGCGAATCAGCCCCAGCATTTT.

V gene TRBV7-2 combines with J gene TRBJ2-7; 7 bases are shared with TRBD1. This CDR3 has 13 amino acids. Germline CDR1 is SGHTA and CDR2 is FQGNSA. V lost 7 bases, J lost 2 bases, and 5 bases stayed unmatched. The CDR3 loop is CASIRTGTYEQYF. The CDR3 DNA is TGTGCCAGCATAAGGACAGGAACCTACGAGCAGTACTTC.